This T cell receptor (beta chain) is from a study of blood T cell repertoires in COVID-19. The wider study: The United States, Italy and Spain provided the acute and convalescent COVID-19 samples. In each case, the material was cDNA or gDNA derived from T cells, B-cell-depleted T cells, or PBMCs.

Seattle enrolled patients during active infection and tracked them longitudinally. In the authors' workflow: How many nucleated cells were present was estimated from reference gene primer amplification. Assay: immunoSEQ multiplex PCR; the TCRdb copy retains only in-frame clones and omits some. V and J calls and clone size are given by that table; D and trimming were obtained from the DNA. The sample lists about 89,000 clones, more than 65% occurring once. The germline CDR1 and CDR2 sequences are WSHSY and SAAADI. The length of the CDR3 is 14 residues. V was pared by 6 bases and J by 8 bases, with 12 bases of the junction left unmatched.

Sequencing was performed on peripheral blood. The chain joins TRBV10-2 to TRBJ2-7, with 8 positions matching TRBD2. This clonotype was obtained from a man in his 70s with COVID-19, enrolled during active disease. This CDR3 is CASSWGSGSLQQYF. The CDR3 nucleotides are TGCGCCAGCAGCTGGGGGAGCGGGAGTTTACAGCAGTACTTC.